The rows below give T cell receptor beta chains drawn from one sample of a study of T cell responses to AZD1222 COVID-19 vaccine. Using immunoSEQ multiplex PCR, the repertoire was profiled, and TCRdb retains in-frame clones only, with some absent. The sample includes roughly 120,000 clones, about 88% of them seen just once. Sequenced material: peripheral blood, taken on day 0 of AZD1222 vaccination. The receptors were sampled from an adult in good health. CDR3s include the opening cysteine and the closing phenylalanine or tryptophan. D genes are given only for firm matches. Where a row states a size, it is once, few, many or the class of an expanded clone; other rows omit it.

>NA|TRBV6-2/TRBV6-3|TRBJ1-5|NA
CASSDVGSNQPQHF
TGTGCCAGCAGTGACGTCGGGAGCAATCAGCCCCAGCATTTT
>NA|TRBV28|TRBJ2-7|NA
CASSPRGGPSYEQYF
TGTGCCAGCAGTCCCCGAGGGGGGCCGAGCTACGAGCAGTACTTC
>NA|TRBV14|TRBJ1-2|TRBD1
CASSHMLETGVGYTF
TGTGCCAGCAGCCATATGTTAGAGACAGGGGTCGGCTACACCTTC
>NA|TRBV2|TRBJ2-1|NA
CASRNRAGLYNEQFF
TGTGCCAGCAGAAACCGAGCGGGCCTCTACAATGAGCAGTTCTTC
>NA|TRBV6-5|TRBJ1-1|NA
CASSRQGSNTEAFF
TGTGCCAGCAGCCGCCAAGGGTCGAACACTGAAGCTTTCTTT
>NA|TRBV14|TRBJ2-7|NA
CASRISSAYEQYF
TGTGCCAGCCGGATTTCGAGCGCCTACGAGCAGTACTTC
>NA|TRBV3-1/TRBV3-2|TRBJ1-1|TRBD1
CASSPTGQGLNTEAFF
TGTGCCAGCAGCCCAACGGGACAGGGTCTGAACACTGAAGCTTTCTTT
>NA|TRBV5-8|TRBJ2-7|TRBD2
CASSLSGGYLYEQYF
TGTGCCAGCAGCTTGTCGGGAGGCTATCTTTACGAGCAGTACTTC
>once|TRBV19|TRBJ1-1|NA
CASSIDYWATRTEAFF
TGTGCCAGTAGTATAGATTATTGGGCAACGAGGACTGAAGCTTTCTTT
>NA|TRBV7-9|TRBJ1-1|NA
CASSKPGANTEAFF
TGTGCCAGCAGCAAACCGGGCGCGAACACTGAAGCTTTCTTT
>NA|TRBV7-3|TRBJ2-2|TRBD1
CASSSRTGGNTGELFF
TGTGCCAGCAGCTCACGGACAGGGGGGAACACCGGGGAGCTGTTTTTT
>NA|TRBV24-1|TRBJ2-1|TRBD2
CATKEREEYNEQFF
TGTGCCACCAAGGAGCGGGAGGAATACAATGAGCAGTTCTTC
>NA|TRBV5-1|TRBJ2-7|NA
CASSSRGRTAQDEQYF
TGCGCCAGCAGCTCCCGGGGGAGGACCGCCCAGGACGAGCAGTACTTC
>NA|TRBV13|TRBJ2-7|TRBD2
CASSFGTSGNEQYF
TGTGCCAGCAGCTTCGGGACTAGCGGGAACGAGCAGTACTTC
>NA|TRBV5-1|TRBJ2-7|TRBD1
CASSKTGPRGAYEQYF
TGCGCCAGCAGCAAGACAGGGCCTAGGGGTGCCTACGAGCAGTACTTC
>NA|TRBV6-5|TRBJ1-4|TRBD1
CASSLSGTGRVFF
TGTGCCAGCAGCCTATCGGGGACAGGGAGGGTGTTTTTT
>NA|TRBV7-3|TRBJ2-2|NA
CASSRDFAGELFF
TGTGCCAGCAGCCGGGACTTTGCCGGGGAGCTGTTTTTT
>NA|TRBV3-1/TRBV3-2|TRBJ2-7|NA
CASAWNNEQYF
TGTGCCAGCGCTTGGAATAACGAGCAGTACTTC
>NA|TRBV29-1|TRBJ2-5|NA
CSVEEGQGRGETQYF
TGCAGCGTTGAAGAAGGGCAGGGGCGCGGAGAGACCCAGTACTTC
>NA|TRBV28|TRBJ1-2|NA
CASSTHGGLTYGYTF
TGTGCCAGCAGTACCCACGGGGGGCTGACCTATGGCTACACCTTC
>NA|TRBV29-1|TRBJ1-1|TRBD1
CSVFGTGDTEAFF
TGCAGCGTTTTCGGGACAGGGGACACTGAAGCTTTCTTT
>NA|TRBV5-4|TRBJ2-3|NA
CASRLDRADTQYF
TGTGCCAGCAGGTTGGACAGAGCAGATACGCAGTATTTT
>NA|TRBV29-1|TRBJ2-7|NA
CSVNTGRDFYEQYF
TGCAGCGTCAACACGGGACGGGACTTCTACGAGCAGTACTTC
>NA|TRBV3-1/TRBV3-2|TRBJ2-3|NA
CASSQVLGHSTDTQYF
TGTGCCAGCAGCCAAGTATTGGGACACAGCACAGATACGCAGTATTTT
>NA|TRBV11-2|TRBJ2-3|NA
CASKPGAGGGDTQYF
TGTGCCAGCAAACCTGGGGCAGGGGGAGGTGATACGCAGTATTTT
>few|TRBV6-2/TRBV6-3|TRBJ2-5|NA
CASSPGHPYQETQYF
TGTGCCAGCAGTCCGGGACACCCGTACCAAGAGACCCAGTACTTC
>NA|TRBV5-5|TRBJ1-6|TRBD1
CASSLGQGGSPLHF
TGTGCCAGCAGCTTGGGGCAGGGGGGATCACCCCTCCACTTT
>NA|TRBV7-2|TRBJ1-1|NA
CASSLQQNTEAFF
TGTGCCAGCAGCTTACAGCAGAACACTGAAGCTTTCTTT
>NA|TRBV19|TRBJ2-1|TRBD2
CASRRVAGNEQFF
TGTGCCAGTAGGAGAGTAGCGGGAAACGAGCAGTTCTTC
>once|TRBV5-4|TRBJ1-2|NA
CASSYPEGYTF
TGTGCCAGCAGCTACCCCGAAGGCTACACCTTC
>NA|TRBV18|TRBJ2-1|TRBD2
CASSPSLAGPYNEQFF
TGTGCCAGCTCACCGTCACTAGCGGGACCCTACAATGAGCAGTTCTTC
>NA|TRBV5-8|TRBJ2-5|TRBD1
CASSLPDRVQETQYF
TGTGCCAGCAGCTTGCCCGACAGGGTCCAAGAGACCCAGTACTTC
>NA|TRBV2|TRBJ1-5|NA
CASSERLPNQPQHF
TGTGCCAGCAGTGAAAGGCTTCCCAATCAGCCCCAGCATTTT
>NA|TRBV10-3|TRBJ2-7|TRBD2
CAISARGGEDEQYF
TGTGCCATCAGTGCGCGGGGGGGCGAGGACGAGCAGTACTTC
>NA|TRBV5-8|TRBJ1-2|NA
CASSFTTNYGYTF
TGTGCCAGCAGCTTCACAACTAACTATGGCTACACCTTC
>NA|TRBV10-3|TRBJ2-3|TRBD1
CAIRGQGISTDTQYF
TGTGCCATCAGGGGACAGGGTATCAGCACAGATACGCAGTATTTT
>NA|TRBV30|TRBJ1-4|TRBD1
CAWSPGTGEKLFF
TGTGCCTGGAGTCCCGGGACAGGGGAAAAACTGTTTTTT
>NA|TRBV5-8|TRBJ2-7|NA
CASSLFEEF
TGTGCCAGCAGCTTGTTTGAGGAGTTC
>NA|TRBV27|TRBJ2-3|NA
CASSSRTDTQYF
TGTGCCAGCAGTTCCCGCACAGATACGCAGTATTTT
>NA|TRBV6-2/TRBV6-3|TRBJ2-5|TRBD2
CASSYAGLAQETQYF
TGTGCCAGCAGTTATGCCGGACTAGCGCAAGAGACCCAGTACTTC
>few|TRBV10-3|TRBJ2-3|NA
CAISERAYTDTQYF
TGTGCCATCAGTGAGAGGGCTTACACAGATACGCAGTATTTT
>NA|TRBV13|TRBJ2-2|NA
CASSWTGRETGELFF
TGTGCCAGCAGCTGGACAGGGCGGGAGACCGGGGAGCTGTTTTTT
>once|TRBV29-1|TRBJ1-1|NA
CSVEGRGALMNTEAFF
TGCAGCGTTGAGGGGCGGGGGGCCCTTATGAACACTGAAGCTTTCTTT
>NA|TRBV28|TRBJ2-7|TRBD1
CASSLSGGAYEQYF
TGTGCCAGCAGTTTGTCAGGGGGTGCGTACGAGCAGTACTTC
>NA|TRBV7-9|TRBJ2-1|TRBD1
CASSPLGGTGNNEQFF
TGTGCCAGCAGCCCCCTCGGTGGGACAGGGAACAATGAGCAGTTCTTC
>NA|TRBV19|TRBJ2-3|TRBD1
CASSKGQGATDTQYF
TGTGCCAGTAGTAAAGGACAGGGGGCAACAGATACGCAGTATTTT
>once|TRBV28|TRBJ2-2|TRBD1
CASSLGSGTGSGELFF
TGTGCCAGCAGTTTAGGATCTGGGACAGGCAGCGGGGAGCTGTTTTTT
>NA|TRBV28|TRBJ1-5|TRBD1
CASRNPTGWSNQPQHF
TGTGCCAGCAGGAACCCGACAGGGTGGAGCAATCAGCCCCAGCATTTT
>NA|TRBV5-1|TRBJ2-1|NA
CASSLDRTNNEQFF
TGCGCCAGCAGCTTGGACAGGACGAACAATGAGCAGTTCTTC
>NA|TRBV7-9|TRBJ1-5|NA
CASSLVEYQPQHF
TGTGCCAGCAGCTTAGTGGAGTACCAGCCCCAGCATTTT
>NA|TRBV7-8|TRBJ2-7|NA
CASSLGAPSYEQYF
TGTGCCAGCAGCTTAGGTGCCCCCTCCTACGAGCAGTACTTC
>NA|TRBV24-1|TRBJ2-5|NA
CATSDLTGETQYF
TGTGCCACCAGTGATTTGACAGGGGAGACCCAGTACTTC
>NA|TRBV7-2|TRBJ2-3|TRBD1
CASTAGGRGHWGTQYF
TGTGCCAGCACCGCTGGGGGCAGGGGGCATTGGGGTACGCAGTATTTT
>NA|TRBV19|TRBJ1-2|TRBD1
CASSPNRGRGSGYTF
TGTGCCAGTAGTCCTAACAGGGGGCGCGGCTCTGGCTACACCTTC
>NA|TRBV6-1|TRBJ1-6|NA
CASSEPSSYNSPLHF
TGTGCCAGCAGTGAGCCAAGCTCCTATAATTCACCCCTCCACTTT
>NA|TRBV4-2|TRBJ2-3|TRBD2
CASSQDGSGGGTDTQYF
TGTGCCAGCAGCCAAGATGGTAGCGGGGGGGGTACAGATACGCAGTATTTT
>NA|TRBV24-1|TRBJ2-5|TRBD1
CATSEAGQGFETQYF
TGTGCCACCAGTGAGGCGGGACAGGGGTTCGAGACCCAGTACTTC
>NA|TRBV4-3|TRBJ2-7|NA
CASSQGDYLDRAYEQYF
TGCGCCAGCAGCCAGGGGGATTACCTGGATAGGGCCTACGAGCAGTACTTC
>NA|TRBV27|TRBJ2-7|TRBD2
CATSTSGGAKEQYF
TGTGCCACGTCGACTAGCGGGGGGGCCAAGGAGCAGTACTTC